This TCR beta chain was captured in a study of T cells in Graves' hyperthyroidism and ophthalmopathy. The study based diagnoses on clinical symptoms, serum thyroxine and TRAb, thyroid ultrasound and orbital computed tomography. Regions amplified from RNA transcripts were the TCR beta CDR3 regions. During a first-round RT-PCR of the TCR CDR3, the HTBI primer set was used. Each CDR3 protein gets one entry after TCRdb re-called the multiplex PCR reads with MiXCR. The table records approximately 410,000 distinct CDR3 sequences, around 15% of them present only once. V shed 8 bases and J shed 4 bases, with 10 bases lying between them. The CDR3 is 12 residues long.

This receptor was taken from a woman aged 18-30 years with Graves' hyperthyroidism. Sequenced: blood. V gene TRBV12-3 or TRBV12-4 combines with J gene TRBJ2-3; D not certain. CDR3: CASGRNPDTQYF. In DNA, the CDR3 is TGTGCCAGCGGCAGAAATCCAGATACGCAGTATTTT.